The 4 T cell receptor beta chains reported below all come from one sample, sequenced in a study of T cell repertoires in cytomegalovirus infection. These receptors' targets are unknown. Via MiXCR, TCRdb re-called the reads, giving one row per CDR3 protein. The profile shows approximately 1,000,000 distinct CDR3 sequences, 30% to 40% of them singletons. The starting material was cultured CD8+ T cells from PBMCs, obtained from culture after CMV antigen stimulation. Every receptor here comes from a human donor in good health (CMV status not recorded). Some clones in this sample may be carry-over from other donors' samples.

This clonotype was picked up a small number of times. The chain uses TRBV15 and TRBJ2-3, with TRBD2 as a possible D gene (5 bases). Trimming left V 3 bases short and J 3 bases short, with 22 bases between. CDR3 length: 18 amino acids. CDR1 and CDR2 (germline): LNHNV, YYDKDF (reference sequence). In DNA form, the CDR3 reads TGTGCCACCAGCAGCGGCGACGGAGTAGGAGGAATAACAGATACGCAGTATTTT. Its translation is CATSSGDGVGGITDTQYF.

This clonotype was seen a handful of times. The CDR3 DNA sequence: TGTGCCAGCAGCTTGGAGAGTGACGAGCAGTACTTC. Amino acid sequence: CASSLESDEQYF. The chain recombines TRBV5-5 with TRBJ2-7; D remains ambiguous. CDR1 SGHKS and CDR2 YYEKEE come from the germline V gene (reference sequence). The V end lost 0 bases, the J end lost 5 bases, and 6 bases lay between the germline ends. The CDR3 is 12 amino acids. The variable domain in full, with the rest retrieved from reference TRBV5-5 and TRBJ2-7, is DAGVTQSPTHLIKTRGQQVTLRCSPISGHKSVSWYQQVLGQGPQFIFQYYEKEERGRGNFPDRFSARQFPNYSSELNVNALLLGDSALYLCASSLESDEQYFGPGTRLTVT.

The chain's CDR3 is CASSLFGQPNEKLFF. In DNA form, the CDR3 reads TGTGCCAGCAGTTTATTTGGACAGCCTAATGAAAAACTGTTTTTT. J is TRBJ1-4 and V is TRBV27; TRBD1 might be the D (6 bases). Germline lookup yields CDR1 MNHEY and CDR2 SMNVEV (reference sequence). This CDR3 is built from 15 residues. Deletions cut 1 base from V and 3 bases from J, with 9 bases between.

The table lists this clonotype with many counts. The J gene is TRBJ2-1, the V gene TRBV6-5; possibly TRBD1 for D (5 bases). The CDR3 sequence is 14 residues long. V was trimmed by 0 bases and J by 5 bases, leaving 8 bases between them. The V gene's germline CDR1 is MNHEY and CDR2 SVGAGI. The CDR3 loop is CASSYSGPHNEQFF. The CDR3 bases are TGTGCCAGCAGTTACTCGGGGCCTCACAATGAGCAGTTCTTC.